The present entry profiles one T cell receptor (beta chain) with its context. Its antigen is not known. CDR3 size: 13 residues. Looked up from germline, CDR1 is MDHEN and CDR2 is SYDVKM. V lost 7 bases and J lost 10, with 17 bases in between. This specimen belongs to a study of blood T cells in healthy people across ages. Next came a second PCR, run for 7 to 11 cycles, which used a sample-barcoded 5' primer along with a J-beta primer mix. TCRdb analysed the 5' RACE reads with MiXCR anew, one entry per CDR3 protein. The data hold around 1,000,000 distinct CDR3 sequences, with almost 25% observed a single time. Overall study results and limits: Older age coincided with a roughly linear decline in TCR beta diversity per million T cells.

This same sample was also taken into another study, of T cells of mothers and their children.

Sample: blood. The receptor comes from a girl aged 2 to 10 in good health. This chain uses TRBV28 with TRBJ2-1; possibly TRBD1 for D (6 bases). The CDR3 is CASTPTGSREQFF. The CDR3 nucleotides read TGTGCCAGCACCCCAACAGGGTCAAGGGAGCAGTTCTTC.